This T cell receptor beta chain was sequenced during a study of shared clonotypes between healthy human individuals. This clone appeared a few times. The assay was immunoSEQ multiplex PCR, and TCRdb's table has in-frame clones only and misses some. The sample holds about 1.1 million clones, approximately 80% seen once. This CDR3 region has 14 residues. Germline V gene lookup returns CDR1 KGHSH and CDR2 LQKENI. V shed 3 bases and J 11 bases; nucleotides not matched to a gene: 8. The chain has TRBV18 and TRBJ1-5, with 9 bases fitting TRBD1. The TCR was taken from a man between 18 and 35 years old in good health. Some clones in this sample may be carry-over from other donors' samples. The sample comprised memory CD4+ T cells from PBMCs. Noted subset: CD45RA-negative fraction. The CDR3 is CASSPPGTGMAQHF. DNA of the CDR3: TGTGCCAGCTCACCGCCCGGGACAGGGATGGCCCAGCATTTT.